This TCR beta chain was profiled in a study of blood T cell repertoires in COVID-19. CDR1 and CDR2 (germline): SGHRS, YFSETQ. The trim removed 8 bases at V and 5 bases at J, leaving 7 bases unmatched. This CDR3 is built from 14 residues. Assay used: immunoSEQ multiplex PCR; TCRdb lists only in-frame clones, some missing. The sample holds approximately 57,000 clones; 82% are singletons and the top ten take 8.2%. Sequenced input: peripheral blood. V and J are TRBV5-1 and TRBJ2-3; 11 bases align to TRBD2. The origin of this receptor is a woman of 80 years or more with acute or convalescent COVID-19. CDR3 loop: CARSTSGNKDTQYF. In DNA, the CDR3 is TGCGCCAGATCGACTAGCGGGAACAAAGATACGCAGTATTTT.